The 13 T cell receptor beta chains in this list originate from one sample, sequenced in a study of shared clonotypes between healthy human individuals. Assay: immunoSEQ multiplex PCR; the TCRdb copy retains only in-frame clones and omits some. Among about 1.1 million clones, 70% to 80% were seen once, and the ten largest hold 0.89%. Sequencing was carried out using memory CD4+ T cells from PBMCs. As to subset: CD45RA-negative fraction. The receptors derive from a man aged 18 to 35 in good health. Some clones in this sample may be carry-over from other donors' samples.

The chain links TRBV27 to TRBJ2-5; D call uncertain. V was trimmed by 5 bases and J by 5 bases, leaving 18 bases between them. Per germline, CDR1 MNHEY and CDR2 SMNVEV (reference sequence). This CDR3 is 15 amino acids long. CDR3 region: CASSPNTGRRETQYF. The CDR3 DNA reads as TGTGCCAGCAGTCCGAATACCGGTAGAAGGGAGACCCAGTACTTC.

This clone showed up many times. The chain joins TRBV2 to TRBJ2-7, with TRBD2 matching over 8 bases. Per germline, CDR1 SNHLY and CDR2 FYNNEI. CDR3 length: 14 amino acids. V lost 6 bases to trimming and J lost 2 bases; unmatched junction nucleotides: 6. This chain's CDR3 is CASRWASGPYEQYF. Written as DNA, the CDR3 is TGTGCCAGCAGGTGGGCTAGCGGGCCCTACGAGCAGTACTTC.

CDR3 amino acids: CAWSETSGISEQYF. CDR3 sequence (DNA): TGTGCCTGGAGTGAGACTAGCGGGATTTCCGAGCAGTACTTC. The chain employs TRBV30 and TRBJ2-7; 11 nucleotides match TRBD2. V shed 1 base and J 6 bases; nucleotides not matched to a gene: 5. CDR3 length: 14 residues. Germline V gene data show CDR1 as GTSNPN and CDR2 as SVGIG (reference sequence). The whole variable domain, remainder taken from reference TRBV30 and TRBJ2-7, is SQTIHQWPATLVQPVGSPLSLECTVEGTSNPNLYWYRQAAGRGLQLLFYSVGIGQISSEVPQNLSASRPQDRQFILSSKKLLLSDSGFYLCAWSETSGISEQYFGPGTRLTVT.

This chain links TRBV5-1 with TRBJ1-1; D remains ambiguous. The germline CDR1 and CDR2 sequences are SGHRS and YFSETQ. Trimming removed 2 bases at V and 1 base at J, with 15 bases between. The CDR3 runs to 16 residues. The CDR3 here is CASSFQVFESNTEAFF. CDR3 nucleotide sequence: TGCGCCAGCAGCTTTCAGGTTTTCGAATCGAACACTGAAGCTTTCTTT.

The chain carries TRBV5-6 and TRBJ2-1; no firm D call. Trimming took off 4 bases at V and 5 bases at J, with 4 bases between the two ends. This CDR3 is 11 amino acids long. Germline V gene lookup returns CDR1 SGHDT and CDR2 YYEEEE. DNA for the CDR3: TGTGCCAGCAGCCTAAACAATGAGCAGTTCTTC. Encoded protein: CASSLNNEQFF.

This sequence joins TRBV2 and TRBJ2-5, with D maybe TRBD2 (7 bases). The germline V gene encodes CDR1 SNHLY and CDR2 FYNNEI. The CDR3 length is 15 residues. V was clipped by 7 bases and J by 1 base, with 16 bases between them. CDR3 nucleotide sequence: TGTGCCAGCATTCCCGGGGGGCGAATCCAAGAGACCCAGTACTTC. The encoded protein is CASIPGGRIQETQYF.

This clone was observed a single time. J is TRBJ2-1 and V is TRBV5-4, with D possibly being TRBD2 (5 bases). Germline V CDR1 and CDR2: SGHNT, YYREEE (reference sequence). V was cut by 1 base and J by 9 bases, with 11 bases left in between. The CDR3 has 13 residues. DNA for the CDR3: TGTGCCAGCAGCTTGACTGACCGGGGTGAGCAGTTCTTC. Residues: CASSLTDRGEQFF. The variable domain in full, with the rest retrieved from reference TRBV5-4 and TRBJ2-1, is ETGVTQSPTHLIKTRGQQVTLRCSSQSGHNTVSWYQQALGQGPQFIFQYYREEENGRGNFPPRFSGLQFPNYSSELNVNALELDDSALYLCASSLTDRGEQFFGPGTRLTVL.

The chain has TRBV5-1 and TRBJ2-5, with D perhaps given as TRBD1 or TRBD2 (6 bases each). V lost 0 bases to trimming and J lost 7 bases, with 19 bases between them. The CDR3 is 16 residues long. Germline V gene data show CDR1 as SGHRS and CDR2 as YFSETQ. CDR3 loop: CASSLAGATAVSTQYF. The CDR3 DNA reads as TGCGCCAGCAGCTTGGCGGGGGCCACCGCGGTATCGACCCAGTACTTC. Together with reference TRBV5-1 and TRBJ2-5, the CDR3 gives the full variable domain: KAGVTQTPRYLIKTRGQQVTLSCSPISGHRSVSWYQQTPGQGLQFLFEYFSETQRNKGNFPGRFSGRQFSNSRSEMNVSTLELGDSALYLCASSLAGATAVSTQYFGPGTRLLVL.

The CDR3: CASSSTSGRDTGELFF. The CDR3 bases are TGTGCCAGCAGTTCTACTAGCGGGAGGGACACCGGGGAGCTGTTTTTT. V gene TRBV11-3 combines with J gene TRBJ2-2, with 13 bases fitting TRBD2. Germline trimming cut 6 bases from V and 3 bases from J; bases unmatched to any gene: 4. There are 16 residues in the CDR3. Germline V CDR1 and CDR2: SGHNT, YENEEA.

The J gene is TRBJ2-3, the V gene TRBV9; 9 nucleotides align to TRBD2. The V and J ends lost 1 base and 4 bases, in that order; junction bases with no gene match: 7. Germline V CDR1 and CDR2: SGDLS, YYNGEE. The CDR3 is made up of 16 amino acids. CDR3 bases: TGTGCCAGCAGCGTAAGGGCGGGAGGGCCCGCAGATACGCAGTATTTT. Translating gives CASSVRAGGPADTQYF.

The chain employs TRBV5-1 and TRBJ1-1; D unclear. CDR3 length equals 17 residues. The V gene lost 2 bases and the J gene lost 1 base, with 18 bases spanning the gap. The germline V gene has CDR1 SGHRS and CDR2 YFSETQ. The CDR3 here is CASSFLFSEATNTEAFF. As DNA, the CDR3 is TGCGCCAGCAGCTTCTTATTTTCGGAAGCGACGAACACTGAAGCTTTCTTT.

This clone was observed a handful of times. A junction end diverges from the germline sequence, so it may reflect a read error. The chain couples TRBV27 to TRBJ2-1; TRBD2 is a possible D gene (5 bases). The CDR3 sequence is 12 residues long. Germline V gene lookup returns CDR1 MNHEY and CDR2 SMNVEV (reference sequence). The CDR3 coding sequence is TGTGCCAGCAGTCCAGATGCTAGCCCCCGAGTCTTC. This sequence encodes CASSPDASPRVF.

The gene calls are TRBV7-2 and TRBJ2-1; no clear D gene. V shed 0 bases and J shed 4 bases, with 16 bases lying between them. The CDR3 consists of 17 residues. The V gene's germline CDR1 is SGHTA and CDR2 FQGNSA. The CDR3 DNA reads as TGTGCCAGCAGCTTAGCGCCACCTACCTTAGCATACAATGAGCAGTTCTTC. Its protein product is CASSLAPPTLAYNEQFF.